Below, 23 T cell receptor beta chains from the same sample are listed, as sequenced in a study of OX40 agonist ivuxolimab in advanced cancers. Sequencing was performed with immunoSEQ multiplex PCR; in TCRdb, only in-frame clones are kept and a portion is missing. The sample lists tens of thousands of clones, about 92% occurring once. The input for sequencing was CD4+ or CD8+ T cells sorted from blood, taken in a trial of the OX40 agonist ivuxolimab. These receptors were obtained from an adult with an advanced solid tumor such as melanoma, head and neck, liver or kidney cancer.

This clone occurred once. The chain combines TRBV5-6 with TRBJ1-1; D not resolved. Germline V gene lookup returns CDR1 SGHDT and CDR2 YYEEEE. CDR3 length equals 13 residues. Between the trimmed V and J ends, which lost 4 bases and 0 bases, there was a span of 7 bases. The CDR3 region has the DNA TGTGCCAGCAGCCAGATGATGAACACTGAAGCTTTCTTT. Translating gives CASSQMMNTEAFF.

The rearrangement links TRBV7-6 to TRBJ2-1, with D unclear. The V end was cut by 3 bases, the J end by 3 bases, with 6 bases between. The germline gives CDR1 SGHVS, CDR2 FNYEAQ. The CDR3 is 13 amino acids. CDR3 coding DNA: TGTGCCAGCAGCTTGCTGGACTACAATGAGCAGTTCTTC. Its translation is CASSLLDYNEQFF.

The chain recombines TRBV15 with TRBJ2-3; TRBD2 matches at 8 bases. The CDR3 is 16 residues long. Trimming at V came to 1 base and at J to 4 bases, leaving 7 bases not matched to a gene. The germline CDR1 and CDR2 sequences are LNHNV and YYDKDF (reference sequence). As DNA, the CDR3 is TGTGCCACCAGCAGAGCTAGCGGGCCCATTGCAGATACGCAGTATTTT. This encodes CATSRASGPIADTQYF. Using reference TRBV15 and TRBJ2-3 for the parts outside the CDR3, the full variable domain is DAMVIQNPRYQVTQFGKPVTLSCSQTLNHNVMYWYQQKSSQAPKLLFHYYDKDFNNEADTPDNFQSRRPNTSFCFLDIRSPGLGDTAMYLCATSRASGPIADTQYFGPGTRLTVL.

The J gene is TRBJ2-2, the V gene TRBV19; D could derive from TRBD1 or TRBD2 (5 bases each). This CDR3 is 16 amino acids long. V lost 3 bases and J 2 bases, leaving 13 bases between the germline ends. CDR1 LNHDA and CDR2 SQIVND come from the germline V gene (reference sequence). In DNA, the CDR3 is TGTGCCAGTAGTATTCCCGGGGCCCTCAACACCGGGGAGCTGTTTTTT. Amino acids: CASSIPGALNTGELFF.

V is TRBV5-1 and J is TRBJ2-7; 7 nucleotides line up with TRBD2. The junction had 18 bases not matched to a gene; V was cut back by 3 bases and J by 3 bases. Germline CDR1 and CDR2: SGHRS and YFSETQ. The CDR3 loop spans 18 amino acids. The CDR3 region has the DNA TGCGCCAGCAGCTCCGGACTAGTTCAATCTAAAGAGCGCTACGAGCAGTACTTC. Its protein product is CASSSGLVQSKERYEQYF.

The DNA for the CDR3 is TGCGCCAGCAGCCCCGACGGTAATAGCAATCAGCCCCAGCATTTT. As protein: CASSPDGNSNQPQHF. The rearrangement links TRBV5-1 to TRBJ1-5, with unresolved D. The length of the CDR3 is 15 residues. Trimming cost V 4 bases and J 0 bases, with 11 bases left between them. The germline gives CDR1 SGHRS, CDR2 YFSETQ.

The chain has TRBV6-1 and TRBJ1-4; no clear D gene. V lost 0 bases, J lost 17 bases, and 13 bases lay in between. Germline-derived CDR1 and CDR2 are MNHNS and SASEGT. The CDR3 is 12 residues long. The CDR3 DNA reads as TGTGCCAGCAGTGAAGCGGGCGCGCCTGCCTTTTTT. Translation: CASSEAGAPAFF.

The chain joins TRBV6-1 to TRBJ1-1; D gene unclear. The length of the CDR3 is 13 residues. Germline V gives CDR1 MNHNS, CDR2 SASEGT. V lost 4 bases to trimming and J lost 0 bases, with 6 bases between them. The CDR3 spells CASSGLLNTEAFF. The CDR3, as DNA: TGTGCCAGCAGTGGTCTGTTGAACACTGAAGCTTTCTTT.

The chain employs TRBV28 and TRBJ2-7; tentative D call: TRBD2 (6 bases). Germline-derived CDR1 and CDR2 are MDHEN and SYDVKM. The CDR3 totals 14 residues. The V end was cut by 3 bases, the J end by 0 bases, with 9 bases between. The CDR3 nucleotides read TGTGCCAGCAGTTTCATGGGGGGCTCCTACGAGCAGTACTTC. Translation gives CASSFMGGSYEQYF.

The chain carries TRBV15 and TRBJ2-3, with a tentative D call TRBD1 (5 bases). Germline CDR1 and CDR2: LNHNV and YYDKDF (reference sequence). This CDR3 is built from 14 residues. The V end was cut by 0 bases, the J end by 4 bases, with 8 bases between. This CDR3 reads CATSRDQGADTQYF. In DNA, the CDR3 is TGTGCCACCAGCAGAGATCAGGGCGCAGATACGCAGTATTTT.

V and J are TRBV18 and TRBJ2-1; TRBD1 agrees at 8 bases. Germline V gene data show CDR1 as KGHSH and CDR2 as LQKENI. Germline trimming cut 0 bases from V and 1 base from J; bases unmatched to any gene: 8. This CDR3 spans 18 amino acids. The CDR3 here is CASSPPTAGGISYNEQFF. The CDR3 DNA sequence: TGTGCCAGCTCACCACCAACAGCAGGGGGCATATCCTACAATGAGCAGTTCTTC.

This clone was observed a handful of times. This chain joins TRBV29-1 and TRBJ1-1; D remains unclear. CDR1 is SQVTM and CDR2 is ANQGSEA in the germline V gene. The V end was cut by 3 bases, the J end by 2 bases, with 13 bases between. The CDR3 loop spans 14 amino acids. CDR3: CSVEFGVVNTEAFF. The CDR3 DNA follows: TGCAGCGTTGAGTTCGGGGTGGTAAACACTGAAGCTTTCTTT.

The chain recombines TRBV30 with TRBJ1-2, with D maybe TRBD1 (6 bases). The CDR3 covers 14 residues. Germline lookup yields CDR1 GTSNPN and CDR2 SVGIG (reference sequence). Trimming took off 4 bases at V and 4 bases at J, with 16 bases between the two ends. CDR3 amino acids: CAWKGVGWSYGYTF. DNA for the CDR3: TGTGCCTGGAAGGGGGTAGGGTGGAGCTATGGCTACACCTTC.

The chain recombines TRBV14 with TRBJ1-2, with no clear D. Per the germline V gene, CDR1 is SGHDN and CDR2 is FVKESK. The CDR3 extends over 13 amino acids. V lost 0 bases and J lost 5, with 7 bases in between. CDR3 nucleotide sequence: TGTGCCAGCAGCCAAGACCCCTTTTATGGCTACACCTTC. As protein: CASSQDPFYGYTF.

This rearrangement joins TRBV5-5 to TRBJ2-7; D may be TRBD1 or TRBD2 (5 bases each). This CDR3 has 14 amino acids. The V and J ends lost 2 bases and 0 bases respectively, with 9 bases between them. The germline gives CDR1 SGHKS, CDR2 YYEKEE (reference sequence). CDR3 DNA: TGTGCCAGCAGCTTTCGAGGGGACTCCTACGAGCAGTACTTC. Translation gives CASSFRGDSYEQYF.

The chain carries TRBV7-2 and TRBJ1-2; no reliable D call. This CDR3 spans 13 amino acids. The ends were cut back, 4 bases at V and 2 bases at J, with 8 bases in the middle. From germline, CDR1 is SGHTA and CDR2 FQGNSA. CDR3 DNA sequence: TGTGCCAGCAGCTCTCCTGTGAACTATGGCTACACCTTC. Amino acids: CASSSPVNYGYTF.

The chain has TRBV19 and TRBJ1-5; the D is unclear. The CDR3 contains 12 residues. Looked up from germline, CDR1 is LNHDA and CDR2 is SQIVND (reference sequence). V shed 4 bases and J shed 6 bases, with 7 bases lying between them. CDR3 DNA: TGTGCCAGTAGTACCCGGACTCAGCCCCAGCATTTT. Protein: CASSTRTQPQHF.

The gene calls are TRBV6-1 and TRBJ2-1, with D perhaps assigned TRBD1 or TRBD2 (6 bases each). Germline V gene sequence: CDR1 MNHNS, CDR2 SASEGT. CDR3 size: 12 residues. V lost 4 bases and J lost 10, with 11 bases in between. The DNA of the CDR3 is TGTGCCAGCAGTGGGGGGGCGGGGGAGCAGTTCTTC. It encodes CASSGGAGEQFF.

This chain connects TRBV28 to TRBJ1-6, with TRBD1 matching 7 bases. The J segment lost 9 bases and the V segment lost 6 bases, leaving 8 bases of the junction unmatched. CDR1 is MDHEN, CDR2 SYDVKM, per germline. The CDR3 has 14 amino acids. CDR3 sequence reads: CASRPPRTGSPLHF. The CDR3 region has the DNA TGTGCCAGCAGACCTCCTCGGACAGGTTCACCCCTCCACTTT.

In its sample, this clone was seen once. The chain recombines TRBV29-1 with TRBJ2-1; 12 bases are a match to TRBD1. The V and J ends lost 6 bases and 3 bases, in that order; junction bases with no gene match: 6. The CDR3 is 15 amino acids. The germline V gene encodes CDR1 SQVTM and CDR2 ANQGSEA. The CDR3: CSVGTGGRNYNEQFF. DNA for the CDR3: TGCAGCGTCGGGACAGGGGGCCGAAACTACAATGAGCAGTTCTTC.

The chain links TRBV18 to TRBJ1-1; no clear D gene. The CDR3 length is 12 residues. Deletions cut 2 bases from V and 7 bases from J, with 8 bases between. From germline, CDR1 is KGHSH and CDR2 LQKENI. Here the CDR3 DNA reads TGTGCCAGCTCACCATCGACGGGTGAAGCTTTCTTT. This gives the protein CASSPSTGEAFF.

The chain links TRBV2 to TRBJ1-5; no firm D call. The CDR3 spans 14 residues. Trimming left V 0 bases short and J 3 bases short, with 6 bases between. CDR1 and CDR2 (germline): SNHLY, FYNNEI. As DNA, the CDR3 is TGTGCCAGCAGTGAAGCGATCCTCAATCAGCCCCAGCATTTT. Protein product: CASSEAILNQPQHF.

The chain employs TRBV28 and TRBJ1-5; 8 nucleotides align to TRBD1. Germline V gene data show CDR1 as MDHEN and CDR2 as SYDVKM. V lost 2 bases to trimming and J lost 4 bases; unmatched junction nucleotides: 4. The CDR3 spans 15 residues. CDR3 protein: CASSLQGARNQPQHF. CDR3 nucleotide sequence: TGTGCCAGCAGTTTACAGGGGGCCAGGAATCAGCCCCAGCATTTT.